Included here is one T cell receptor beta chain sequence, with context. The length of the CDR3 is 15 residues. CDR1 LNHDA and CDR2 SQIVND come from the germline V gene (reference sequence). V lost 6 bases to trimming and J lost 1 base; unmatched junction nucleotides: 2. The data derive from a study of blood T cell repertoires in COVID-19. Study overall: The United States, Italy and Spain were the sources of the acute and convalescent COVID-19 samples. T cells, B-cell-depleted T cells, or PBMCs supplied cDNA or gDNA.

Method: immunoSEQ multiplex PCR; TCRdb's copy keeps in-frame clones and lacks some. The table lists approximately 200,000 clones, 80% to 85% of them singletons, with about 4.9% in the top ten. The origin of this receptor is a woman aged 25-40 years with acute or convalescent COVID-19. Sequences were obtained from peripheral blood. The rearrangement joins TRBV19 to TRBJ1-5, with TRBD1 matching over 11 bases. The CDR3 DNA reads TGTGCCAGTAGGGGGACAGGGGGAAGCAATCAGCCCCAGCATTTT. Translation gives CASRGTGGSNQPQHF. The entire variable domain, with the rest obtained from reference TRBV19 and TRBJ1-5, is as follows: DGGITQSPKYLFRKEGQNVTLSCEQNLNHDAMYWYRQDPGQGLRLIYYSQIVNDFQKGDIAEGYSVSREKKESFPLTVTSAQKNPTAFYLCASRGTGGSNQPQHFGDGTRLSIL.